Here is one TCR beta chain with its context. No antigen is known for it. Expressed TCRB transcripts got sequenced, as all isolated RNA was reverse transcribed. The protocol was immunoSEQ multiplex PCR, while the TCRdb copy is restricted to in-frame clones and leaves out a portion. The data show tens of thousands of clones, around half seen once. This sample is part of a study of beta chain features in type 1 diabetes. Findings and caveats of the study: Researchers report that Type 1 diabetes patients had moderately but significantly shorter TCRB CDR3s across all four CD4+ subsets. A potential influence of HLA type upon TCRB rearrangement remained unresolved herein.

The CDR3 is 13 residues long. Germline lookup yields CDR1 SQVTM and CDR2 ANQGSEA. This sequence originates from a woman between 35 and 50 years old with type 1 diabetes. This chain links TRBV29-1 with TRBJ2-5; D is undetermined. The DNA matches TRBJ2-7 better at its end, which makes the J call doubtful. Sequenced sample: Tregs from blood. The CDR3: CSVRLDPSYEQYF. Written as DNA, the CDR3 is TGCAGCGTCCGACTTGACCCTTCCTACGAGCAGTACTTC.